These 16 T cell receptor beta chains were sequenced from one sample in a study of blood T cell repertoires in COVID-19. Clones were sequenced by immunoSEQ multiplex PCR, and TCRdb holds only the in-frame ones, with some missing. Among around 130,000 clones listed, 82% were seen once. The sample taken for sequencing was peripheral blood. Receptor source: a woman in her 70s with acute or convalescent COVID-19.

The chain uses TRBV24-1 and TRBJ1-1; maybe TRBD1 (6 bases). CDR1 is KGHDR, CDR2 SFDVKD, per germline. The V and J ends lost 5 bases and 2 bases respectively, with 11 bases between them. CDR3 length: 14 residues. The CDR3 protein is CATSGTGTNTEAFF. DNA for the CDR3: TGTGCCACCAGTGGAACAGGGACCAACACTGAAGCTTTCTTT.

The CDR3 is CASSQDRPSSYNSPLHF. CDR3 bases: TGCGCCAGCAGCCAAGACAGGCCAAGCTCCTATAATTCACCCCTCCACTTT. The chain has TRBV4-3 and TRBJ1-6; D gene ambiguous. The CDR3 is made up of 17 amino acids. Germline V lookup: CDR1 LGHNA, CDR2 YSLEER. V dropped 0 bases and J dropped 0 bases, with 9 bases sitting between them.

Only one count was recorded for this clone. This rearrangement joins TRBV12-3 or TRBV12-4 to TRBJ1-2; D remains ambiguous. The CDR3 totals 13 residues. V gave up 0 bases and J gave up 5 bases, with 7 bases separating them. CDR3: CASSLALEYGYTF. Here the CDR3 DNA reads TGTGCCAGCAGTTTAGCGCTCGAGTATGGCTACACCTTC.

This clone was picked up one time. The chain has TRBV5-1 and TRBJ2-6; TRBD1 might be the D (7 bases). Per the germline V gene, CDR1 is SGHRS and CDR2 is YFSETQ. CDR3 length: 18 residues. V lost 4 bases and J 0 bases, leaving 17 bases between the germline ends. CDR3 in amino acids: CASSRDRLGTSGANVLTF. In nucleotides, the CDR3 is TGCGCCAGCAGCAGGGACAGACTAGGAACCTCTGGGGCCAACGTCCTGACTTTC.

The chain uses TRBV5-1 and TRBJ2-5; TRBD1 matches 10 bases. The trim removed 0 bases at V and 5 bases at J, leaving 10 bases unmatched. The CDR3 contains 17 residues. Germline loops: CDR1 SGHRS, CDR2 YFSETQ. CDR3 coding DNA: TGCGCCAGCAGCTTGGGCTCCGGACAGGGGGAGGTTGAGACCCAGTACTTC. As protein: CASSLGSGQGEVETQYF.

The chain has TRBV18 and TRBJ2-7; D remains unclear. Per the germline V gene, CDR1 is KGHSH and CDR2 is LQKENI. This CDR3 has 14 amino acids. V shed 2 bases and J shed 3 bases, with 11 bases lying between them. In DNA, the CDR3 is TGTGCCAGCTCACCAAGTGGCCGAATCTACGAGCAGTACGTC. Translating it yields CASSPSGRIYEQYV.

This chain uses TRBV6-2 or TRBV6-3 with TRBJ1-5; 8 bases fit TRBD1. This CDR3 region has 14 residues. With 5 bases clipped from V and 4 bases from J, the junction kept 4 bases outside the gene matches. Germline V gene data show CDR1 as MNHEY and CDR2 as SVGEGT. CDR3 sequence: CASSGTGGNQPQHF. In DNA form, the CDR3 reads TGTGCCAGCAGTGGTACAGGGGGGAATCAGCCCCAGCATTTT.

The chain has TRBV7-2 and TRBJ1-2, with 7 bases identical to TRBD1. The CDR3 length is 13 residues. After removal of 5 bases from V and 5 bases from J, the junction contained 5 bases not matched to a gene. Germline CDR1 SGHTA, CDR2 FQGNSA. CDR3 sequence reads: CASSPDRWYGYTF. CDR3 DNA sequence: TGTGCCAGCAGCCCGGACAGGTGGTATGGCTACACCTTC.

CDR3 coding DNA: TGTGCCAGCAGCTTGGCGACGGGGACCTACGAGCAGTACTTC. It is translated as CASSLATGTYEQYF. The chain employs TRBV5-4 and TRBJ2-7; possible D gene TRBD2, 5 bases. Trimming took off 0 bases at V and 2 bases at J, with 9 bases between the two ends. The CDR3 is made up of 14 amino acids. Germline V gene lookup returns CDR1 SGHNT and CDR2 YYREEE (reference sequence). Full variable domain (rest looked up from reference TRBV5-4 and TRBJ2-7): ETGVTQSPTHLIKTRGQQVTLRCSSQSGHNTVSWYQQALGQGPQFIFQYYREEENGRGNFPPRFSGLQFPNYSSELNVNALELDDSALYLCASSLATGTYEQYFGPGTRLTVT.

This clone was recorded a few times. The genes are TRBV5-4 and TRBJ1-6; D gene ambiguous. V lost 3 bases and J 7 bases, leaving 11 bases between the germline ends. CDR1 is SGHNT, CDR2 YYREEE, per germline (reference sequence). The CDR3 consists of 14 residues. CDR3 nucleotides: TGTGCCAGCAGCTACAACACCGGGAATTCACCCCTCCACTTT. This encodes CASSYNTGNSPLHF.

The chain uses TRBV9 and TRBJ2-1, with 10 bases matching TRBD2. V dropped 2 bases and J dropped 7; count of bases not matched to a gene: 6. CDR1 SGDLS and CDR2 YYNGEE come from the germline V gene. This CDR3 spans 15 amino acids. The CDR3 loop reads CASSVSGGAVNEQFF. The CDR3 nucleotides read TGTGCCAGCAGCGTCAGCGGGGGGGCGGTTAATGAGCAGTTCTTC.

V and J are TRBV3-1 (or the pseudogene TRBV3-2) and TRBJ2-5; 15 nucleotides agree with TRBD2. Germline V gene sequence: CDR1 LGHDT, CDR2 YNNKEL (reference sequence). This CDR3 is built from 17 residues. V dropped 4 bases and J dropped 4; count of bases not matched to a gene: 7. In DNA, the CDR3 is TGTGCCAGCAGCCCCTCGGGACTAGCGGGGGGTTTAGAGACCCAGTACTTC. It encodes CASSPSGLAGGLETQYF.

This clone was seen only once. The chain is built from TRBV5-1 and TRBJ1-4; maybe TRBD1 (6 bases). CDR1 and CDR2 from the germline V gene are SGHRS and YFSETQ. Trimming left V 5 bases short and J 4 bases short, with 18 bases between. The CDR3 is made up of 16 amino acids. The CDR3 DNA reads TGCGCCAGCAGACAGGGCAGGTCAAGCTATAATGAAAAACTGTTTTTT. Translation: CASRQGRSSYNEKLFF.

This clone was counted a few times. This sequence joins TRBV7-2 and TRBJ1-2; 9 bases are shared with TRBD1. The V gene's germline CDR1 is SGHTA and CDR2 FQGNSA. The length of the CDR3 is 14 residues. The trim removed 4 bases at V and 5 bases at J, leaving 5 bases unmatched. This CDR3 reads CASSSSGTGYGYTF. The CDR3 DNA sequence: TGTGCCAGCAGCTCCTCCGGGACAGGGTATGGCTACACCTTC. The whole variable domain, remainder taken from reference TRBV7-2 and TRBJ1-2, is GAGVSQSPSNKVTEKGKDVELRCDPISGHTALYWYRQSLGQGLEFLIYFQGNSAPDKSGLPSDRFSAERTGGSVSTLTIQRTQQEDSAVYLCASSSSGTGYGYTFGSGTRLTVV.

V and J are TRBV29-1 and TRBJ1-2; D unresolved. Germline V gene data show CDR1 as SQVTM and CDR2 as ANQGSEA. The CDR3 sequence is 13 residues long. Trimming removed 5 bases at V and 6 bases at J, with 16 bases between. CDR3 in DNA: TGCAGCGTTCCGGAGATAGCAAGAGATGGCTACACCTTC. It yields the protein CSVPEIARDGYTF.

This chain links TRBV29-1 with TRBJ1-2, with TRBD1 matching over 7 bases. The CDR3 has 13 residues. The V gene's germline CDR1 is SQVTM and CDR2 ANQGSEA. V lost 7 bases, J lost 2 bases, and 7 bases stayed unmatched. Here the CDR3 reads CSARLQGNYGYTF. The CDR3 nucleotides read TGCAGCGCGAGACTACAGGGGAACTATGGCTACACCTTC.